This is a list of T cell receptor beta chains from one sample in a study of blood T cells in healthy people across ages. One entry per CDR3 protein, called by TCRdb with MiXCR from the 5' RACE reads. The repertoire holds 800,000 to 900,000 distinct CDR3 sequences, roughly 60% seen once, with about a quarter in the top ten. Sequences were obtained from blood. Receptors were obtained from a man under 40 in good health. CDR3s include the opening cysteine and the closing phenylalanine or tryptophan. Fields, in order: V gene, CDR3 length, clone size, D gene, J gene, CDR3 protein, CDR3 DNA. A D gene is named only where the DNA matches it firmly. Expanded clones get a size class; other rows say once, few or many, or leave the size out.

V: TRBV6-5; length: 14; size: NA; D: NA; J: TRBJ1-2; CDR3: CASTRTPFNYGYTF; DNA: TGTGCCAGCACCCGGACACCTTTTAACTATGGCTACACCTTC
V: TRBV7-9; length: 15; size: NA; D: NA; J: TRBJ1-5; CDR3: CASSLEGAGWAPQHF; DNA: TGTGCCAGCAGCTTAGAAGGGGCAGGGTGGGCGCCCCAGCATTTT
V: TRBV12-5; length: 11; size: NA; D: NA; J: TRBJ2-3; CDR3: CASGWGDTQYF; DNA: TGTGCTAGTGGTTGGGGAGATACGCAGTATTTT
V: TRBV7-2; length: 13; size: NA; D: NA; J: TRBJ1-2; CDR3: CASSPTESYGYTF; DNA: TGTGCCAGCAGCCCAACAGAAAGCTATGGCTACACCTTC
V: TRBV12-3/TRBV12-4; length: 16; size: NA; D: TRBD1; J: TRBJ1-5; CDR3: CASSRGQTPGRQPQHF; DNA: TGTGCCAGCAGCCGGGGACAGACCCCCGGGAGGCAGCCCCAGCATTTT
V: TRBV24-1; length: 13; size: NA; D: NA; J: TRBJ2-1; CDR3: CATSRPDPNEQFF; DNA: TGTGCCACCAGCCGGCCCGATCCCAATGAGCAGTTCTTC
V: TRBV7-2; length: 14; size: NA; D: TRBD2; J: TRBJ2-7; CDR3: CASSSAGALYEQYF; DNA: TGTGCCAGCAGCTCAGCGGGGGCTCTCTACGAGCAGTACTTC
V: TRBV29-1; length: 13; size: NA; D: TRBD1; J: TRBJ2-1; CDR3: CSVDWTGGNEQFF; DNA: TGCAGCGTTGACTGGACAGGGGGCAATGAGCAGTTCTTC
V: TRBV10-3; length: 12; size: NA; D: NA; J: TRBJ2-5; CDR3: CAISGTQETQYF; DNA: TGTGCCATCAGCGGGACGCAGGAGACCCAGTACTTC
V: TRBV5-1; length: 15; size: NA; D: NA; J: TRBJ2-3; CDR3: CASTPGTGGTDTQYF; DNA: TGCGCCAGCACCCCGGGGACGGGGGGCACAGATACGCAGTATTTT
V: TRBV20-1; length: 16; size: NA; D: TRBD1; J: TRBJ1-2; CDR3: CSAPTWADRENYGYTF; DNA: TGCAGTGCTCCGACCTGGGCGGACAGGGAGAACTATGGCTACACCTTC
V: TRBV4-3; length: 17; size: NA; D: NA; J: TRBJ2-5; CDR3: CASSQDLGQGPDETQYF; DNA: TGCGCCAGCAGCCAAGACTTAGGGCAGGGCCCTGATGAGACCCAGTACTTC
V: TRBV29-1; length: 15; size: few; D: TRBD1; J: TRBJ2-3; CDR3: CSTDSGTGETDTQYF; DNA: TGCAGCACCGATTCCGGGACAGGAGAAACAGATACGCAGTATTTT
V: TRBV20-1; length: 16; size: once; D: NA; J: TRBJ1-2; CDR3: CSARDLDSYTDYGYTF; DNA: TGCAGTGCTAGAGATCTCGACAGCTACACGGACTATGGCTACACCTTC
V: TRBV20-1; length: 14; size: few; D: NA; J: TRBJ2-1; CDR3: CSARGAEPYNEQFF; DNA: TGCAGTGCCCGCGGGGCCGAACCTTACAATGAGCAGTTCTTC